This entry lists 8 T cell receptor beta chains sequenced from one sample in a study of cytomegalovirus exposure and HLA in healthy donors. Researchers ran the PCR with 60 Vbeta and 13 Jbeta primers. Libraries were prepared by immunoSEQ multiplex PCR; TCRdb keeps only in-frame clonotypes and omits some of them. This table has over 150,000 clones, about 80% appearing once. The sequenced material came from PBMCs. All receptors derive from a man aged 30 to 39 in good health and CMV-seronegative.

This CDR3 is CASIATGPRGYEQYF. As DNA, the CDR3 is TGTGCCAGCATTGCTACAGGGCCACGTGGATACGAGCAGTACTTC. The gene calls are TRBV6-1 and TRBJ2-5; maybe TRBD1 (6 bases). The J call is doubtful: the DNA matches TRBJ2-7 better. Germline CDR1 reads MNHNS; CDR2 reads SASEGT. The CDR3 extends over 15 amino acids.

The rearrangement joins TRBV7-9 to TRBJ1-2; 7 bases map to TRBD1. The CDR3 extends over 15 amino acids. Looked up from germline, CDR1 is SEHNR and CDR2 is FQNEAQ (reference sequence). V lost 4 bases to trimming and J lost 4 bases; unmatched junction nucleotides: 9. The chain's CDR3 is CASSSSGTAFYGYTF. The CDR3 coding sequence is TGTGCCAGCAGCTCCTCCGGGACAGCTTTCTATGGCTACACCTTC.

The gene calls are TRBV9 and TRBJ1-1; 8 positions agree with TRBD1. Losses at the gene ends were 0 bases for V and 11 bases for J; bases not matched to a gene: 6. This CDR3 has 13 residues. CDR1 and CDR2 from the germline V gene are SGDLS and YYNGEE. The CDR3 sequence is CASSVDGQGTAFF. The CDR3 DNA is TGTGCCAGCAGCGTAGACGGACAGGGTACGGCTTTCTTT. Supplemented by reference TRBV9 and TRBJ1-1, the full variable domain reads DSGVTQTPKHLITATGQRVTLRCSPRSGDLSVYWYQQSLDQGLQFLIQYYNGEERAKGNILERFSAQQFPDLHSELNLSSLELGDSALYFCASSVDGQGTAFFGQGTRLTVV.

The V and J genes are TRBV7-9 and TRBJ2-3; 9 bases agree with TRBD2. This CDR3 comprises 17 residues. Trimming cost V 5 bases and J 2 bases; bases outside gene matches: 11. Looked up from germline, CDR1 is SEHNR and CDR2 is FQNEAQ (reference sequence). CDR3 sequence reads: CASSPSAGTSSTDTQYF. CDR3 sequence (DNA): TGTGCCAGCAGCCCGAGTGCCGGGACTAGCTCCACAGATACGCAGTATTTT. Combining the CDR3 with reference TRBV7-9 and TRBJ2-3 gives the whole variable domain DTGVSQNPRHKITKRGQNVTFRCDPISEHNRLYWYRQTLGQGPEFLTYFQNEAQLEKSRLLSDRFSAERPKGSFSTLEIQRTEQGDSAMYLCASSPSAGTSSTDTQYFGPGTRLTVL.

The chain recombines TRBV7-2 with TRBJ2-5; D may be TRBD2 (5 bases). The CDR3 is made up of 13 amino acids. The V end was cut by 1 base, the J end by 4 bases, with 7 bases between. Germline V gene lookup returns CDR1 SGHTA and CDR2 FQGNSA. Here the CDR3 reads CASSLELVETQYF. CDR3 in DNA: TGTGCCAGCAGCTTAGAACTAGTAGAGACCCAGTACTTC.

CDR3 protein: CASSILQGTNTEAFF. CDR3 nucleotide sequence: TGTGCCAGCAGTATATTACAGGGGACGAACACTGAAGCTTTCTTT. The chain couples TRBV27 to TRBJ1-1; 7 nucleotides agree with TRBD1. Trimming at V came to 5 bases and at J to 1 base, leaving 7 bases not matched to a gene. This CDR3 comprises 15 residues. CDR1 is MNHEY, CDR2 SMNVEV, per germline (reference sequence).

CDR3 sequence (DNA): TGTGCCAGCAGTTTATCAGCAGACCGGGGTAGTAGCTCACCCCTCCACTTT. Amino acids: CASSLSADRGSSSPLHF. This chain links TRBV28 with TRBJ1-6; D is unresolved. CDR3 size: 17 residues. Germline CDR1 and CDR2: MDHEN and SYDVKM. The germline V and J ends were trimmed by 1 base and 10 bases, with 20 bases remaining between them.

This clone has only one observation. V gene TRBV7-3 combines with J gene TRBJ2-3; TRBD1 aligns across 9 bases. Germline V CDR1 and CDR2: SGHTA, FQGTGA. There are 15 residues in the CDR3. V shed 5 bases and J 3 bases; nucleotides not matched to a gene: 6. As DNA, the CDR3 is TGTGCCAGCAGCGGACGCGGGACAGGGACAGATACGCAGTATTTT. It is translated as CASSGRGTGTDTQYF. Full variable domain (remainder filled in from reference TRBV7-3 and TRBJ2-3): GAGVSQTPSNKVTEKGKYVELRCDPISGHTALYWYRQSLGQGPEFLIYFQGTGAADDSGLPNDRFFAVRPEGSVSTLKIQRTERGDSAVYLCASSGRGTGTDTQYFGPGTRLTVL.